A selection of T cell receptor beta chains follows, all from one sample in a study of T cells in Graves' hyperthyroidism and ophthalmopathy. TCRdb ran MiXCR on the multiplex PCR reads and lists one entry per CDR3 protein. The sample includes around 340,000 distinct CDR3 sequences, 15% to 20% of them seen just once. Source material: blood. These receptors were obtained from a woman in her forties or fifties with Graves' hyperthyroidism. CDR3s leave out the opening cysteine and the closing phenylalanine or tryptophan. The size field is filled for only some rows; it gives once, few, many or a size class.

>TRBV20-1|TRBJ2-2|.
SAVSELNTGELF
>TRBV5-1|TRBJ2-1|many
ASSSDGSSYNEQF
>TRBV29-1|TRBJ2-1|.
SARSLRYNEQF
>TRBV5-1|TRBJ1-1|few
ASSTSTGGNTEAF
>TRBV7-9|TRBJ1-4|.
ASSLAVGEKLF
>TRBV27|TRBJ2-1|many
ASSLSRQGPNEQF
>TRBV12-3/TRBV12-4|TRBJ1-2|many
ASSLGGQGYGYT
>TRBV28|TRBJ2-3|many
ASPAPGRSTDTQY
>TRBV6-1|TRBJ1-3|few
ASSTTRSGNTIY
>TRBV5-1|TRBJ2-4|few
ASSFDQNIQY
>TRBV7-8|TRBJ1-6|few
ASSDPGGMRNSPLH
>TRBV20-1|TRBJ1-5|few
SATRDRGSNQPQH
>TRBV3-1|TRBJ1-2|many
ASSPGINYGYT
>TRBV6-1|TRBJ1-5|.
ASSESSYQPQH
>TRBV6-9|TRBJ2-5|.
ASSRKGSETQY